Here is one T cell receptor beta chain with its context. Its matching antigen is unknown. Culture lasted around eleven days before CD4+ T cell isolation. Participants received two doses of either the BNT162b2 or mRNA-1273 vaccine. In the vaccine recipients, nucleocapsid antibodies were negative and there was no prior SARS-CoV-2 infection. On days 3 and 7, fresh IL-2 medium replaced half the medium. These data originate in a study of vaccination effects on CD4 cells after COVID-19. In the study overall: The post-vaccine samples were taken, at the median, 72 days after the second dose.

General observations from the study: Common cold coronaviruses were cross-recognized by only 1 of 255 vaccine-induced clones in healthy vaccinees.

Trimming removed 0 bases at V and 0 bases at J, with 11 bases between. Germline CDR1 and CDR2: SGHKS and YYEKEE (reference sequence). The CDR3 consists of 16 residues. Generated by immunoSEQ multiplex PCR, the TCRdb table keeps only in-frame clones and is missing some. The sample gives approximately 66,000 clones, less than 80% of which show up once; about 2.4% is in the top ten. The input for sequencing was CD4+ T cells from PBMCs cultured without peptide, taken after COVID-19 vaccination. The chain carries TRBV5-5 and TRBJ2-3; no definite D call. The receptor was isolated from a human donor who received a COVID-19 vaccine. CDR3 amino acids: CASSLELRISTDTQYF. CDR3 coding DNA: TGTGCCAGCAGCTTGGAATTGAGGATTAGCACAGATACGCAGTATTTT.